The 6 T cell receptor beta chains below come from one sample, sequenced in a study of blood T cell repertoires in COVID-19. The assay was immunoSEQ multiplex PCR, and TCRdb's table has in-frame clones only and misses some. The table records nearly 350,000 clones, more than 75% of them present only once. Sequenced input: peripheral blood. The origin of the receptors is a woman aged 50 to 60 with COVID-19, enrolled during active disease.

This sequence joins TRBV30 and TRBJ2-7, with D possibly matching TRBD1 (6 bases). This CDR3 contains 15 residues. Germline V gene sequence: CDR1 GTSNPN, CDR2 SVGIG (reference sequence). V was shortened by 2 bases and J by 4 bases, with 18 bases between the two germline ends. In DNA, the CDR3 is TGTGCCTGGAGTCCCCGGACAGCGGTCCCTTACGAGCAGTACTTC. Translation gives CAWSPRTAVPYEQYF.

The chain uses TRBV18 and TRBJ2-7, with 9 nucleotides matching TRBD2. The germline V gene encodes CDR1 KGHSH and CDR2 LQKENI. The CDR3 runs to 14 residues. With V trimmed by 2 bases and J by 3 bases, 2 bases remained unmatched. The CDR3 spells CASSPRLADYEQYF. CDR3 in DNA: TGTGCCAGCTCACCAAGACTAGCGGACTACGAGCAGTACTTC.

J is TRBJ2-7 and V is TRBV7-9; the match to TRBD1 covers 7 bases. Germline values: CDR1 SEHNR, CDR2 FQNEAQ (reference sequence). This CDR3 has 13 residues. V gave up 6 bases and J gave up 0 bases; unmatched junction bases: 2. CDR3 sequence (DNA): TGTGCCAGCAGAAACAGGGGCTCCTACGAGCAGTACTTC. It translates to CASRNRGSYEQYF.

The CDR3 DNA reads as TGTGCCATCAGTGAGCAGGCAGGGGGCACGTCTGAAGCTTTCTTT. Its translation: CAISEQAGGTSEAFF. The rearrangement uses TRBV10-3 and TRBJ1-1, with TRBD1 identical over 8 bases. V trimming: 2 bases; J trimming: 6 bases; junction bases outside the gene matches: 8. The germline V gene has CDR1 ENHRY and CDR2 SYGVKD. The CDR3 extends over 15 amino acids.

The J gene is TRBJ2-7, the V gene TRBV3-1 (or the pseudogene TRBV3-2); TRBD2 is a possible D gene (6 bases). V was shortened by 1 base and J by 1 base, with 17 bases between the two germline ends. Germline V gene data show CDR1 as LGHDT and CDR2 as YNNKEL (reference sequence). The CDR3 has 17 residues. The CDR3 loop reads CASSQGLTGAQSYEQYF. CDR3 bases: TGTGCCAGCAGCCAAGGTCTCACGGGAGCGCAATCCTACGAGCAGTACTTC.

J is TRBJ1-2 and V is TRBV6-6, with no clear D. Germline CDR1 reads MNHNY; CDR2 reads SVGAGI (reference sequence). V was pared by 7 bases and J by 5 bases, with 20 bases between. The CDR3 runs 15 residues. This CDR3 reads CASKNRAEEDYGYTF. CDR3 sequence (DNA): TGTGCCAGCAAGAACCGGGCCGAGGAGGATTATGGCTACACCTTC.